Listed below are T cell receptor beta chains from one sample, sequenced in a study of T-cell reconstitution after alpha-beta-depleted transplantation in children. Each CDR3 protein gets one entry after TCRdb re-called the PCR reads with MiXCR. The sample has some 78,000 distinct CDR3 sequences, around an eighth seen once. This specimen was PBMCs, mostly from graft donor cells, taken 180 days after TCRalphabeta/CD19-depleted stem cell transplant. The receptor set was obtained from a male patient aged 2-15 years who had a stem cell transplant for acute lymphoblastic leukemia, so the T cells may come from the graft donor. CDR3s include the opening cysteine and the closing phenylalanine or tryptophan. The D gene is left open where the match is weak. Clone size appears in some rows only: once, few, many, or a class for an expanded clone.

clone size | D gene | J gene | V gene | CDR3 DNA | CDR3 protein
few | - | TRBJ1-2 | TRBV7-9 | TGTGCCAGCAGCTTAGGAATCGGGCTCCACTACACCTTC | CASSLGIGLHYTF
few | - | TRBJ1-1 | TRBV4-2 | TGTGCCAGCAGCCAAGGGGGCACCCCTGAAGCTTTCTTT | CASSQGGTPEAFF
many | - | TRBJ2-5 | TRBV4-1 | TGCGCCAGCAGCCCGAAAAGGGGGCAAGAGACCCAGTACTTC | CASSPKRGQETQYF
few | - | TRBJ1-1 | TRBV18 | TGTGCCAGCTCACTCAGGAGGGGATCCACTGAAGCTTTCTTT | CASSLRRGSTEAFF
many | - | TRBJ1-3 | TRBV5-1 | TGCGCCAGCAGCTTGGCCGCGAGGGGATCCTCTGGAAACACCATATATTTT | CASSLAARGSSGNTIYF
- | - | TRBJ2-1 | TRBV6-5 | TGTGCCAGCAGTTATTCATGGACGCCCTACAATGAGCAGTTCTTC | CASSYSWTPYNEQFF
- | - | TRBJ1-1 | TRBV29-1 | TGCAGCGTTTTCCCCGCGGGTGAAGCTTTCTTT | CSVFPAGEAFF
few | TRBD2 | TRBJ2-7 | TRBV5-1 | TGCGCCAGCAGCCCCGGACTAGCGGGAGCAGGCCCCTACGAGCAGTACTTC | CASSPGLAGAGPYEQYF
few | - | TRBJ2-3 | TRBV6-1 | TGTGCCAGCAGGACGGGGGGCGCAGATACGCAGTATTTT | CASRTGGADTQYF
few | TRBD1 | TRBJ1-2 | TRBV5-1 | TGCGCCAGCTCTACAGGGGGATACGGCTATGGCTACACCTTC | CASSTGGYGYGYTF
few | - | TRBJ1-5 | TRBV7-2 | TGTGCCAGCAGCTTAGTTGGGAAGGGAGGGCAGCCCCAGCATTTT | CASSLVGKGGQPQHF
- | - | TRBJ1-1 | TRBV18 | TGTGCCAGCTCACCCATGGCCCGGGTAGCTCGTGTTGAAGCTTTCTTT | CASSPMARVARVEAFF
few | TRBD1 | TRBJ1-5 | TRBV12-3/TRBV12-4 | TGTGCCAGCAGCTTACAGGGGGCAAGGGGTCAGCCCCAGCATTTT | CASSLQGARGQPQHF
few | - | TRBJ2-5 | TRBV7-2 | TGTGCCAGCAGTCCGGGTGGAGGCAGGAGGGAGACCCAGTACTTC | CASSPGGGRRETQYF
- | - | TRBJ2-5 | TRBV4-2 | TGTGCCAGCAGCCAAGATGGGGCGGGCCAAGAGACCCAGTACTTC | CASSQDGAGQETQYF
few | - | TRBJ2-1 | TRBV5-1 | TGCGCCAGCAGCCTACGACCTAGCCCTAGCTCCTACAATGAGCAGTTCTTC | CASSLRPSPSSYNEQFF
- | - | TRBJ2-3 | TRBV5-6 | TGTGCCAGCAGCGGGTTGGGCGGGGCCACAGATACGCAGTATTTT | CASSGLGGATDTQYF
- | - | TRBJ1-2 | TRBV11-2 | TGTGCCAGCAGCTTAGGTCCGGGGGCGATATATGGCTACACCTTC | CASSLGPGAIYGYTF
few | - | TRBJ1-1 | TRBV7-2 | TGTGCCAGCAGCTTAACGGACAGCTTGAACACTGAAGCTTTCTTT | CASSLTDSLNTEAFF
- | TRBD2 | TRBJ2-1 | TRBV7-6 | TGTGCCAGCAGCTCGAGGAGGGGACTAGCGGGAGCTAGCGCGGAGAATGAGCAGTTCTTC | CASSSRRGLAGASAENEQFF
few | - | TRBJ1-3 | TRBV6-2/TRBV6-3 | TGTGCCAGCAGTTACCCCCCGAACACCATATATTTT | CASSYPPNTIYF
- | - | TRBJ2-3 | TRBV5-1 | TGCGCCAGCCGGGACGGAGCCACAGATACGCAGTATTTT | CASRDGATDTQYF
- | TRBD2 | TRBJ2-7 | TRBV10-1 | TGCGCCAGATCCGGGGGGGAGCAGTACTTC | CARSGGEQYF
few | TRBD2 | TRBJ2-2 | TRBV20-1 | TGCAGCGCTAGGCGGGGGAGCAACACCGGGGAGCTGTTTTTT | CSARRGSNTGELFF
few | - | TRBJ1-6 | TRBV20-1 | TGCAGTGCTAGGGATAGCTCCTATAATTCACCCCTCCACTTT | CSARDSSYNSPLHF
few | - | TRBJ1-1 | TRBV7-2 | TGTGCCAGCAGCTTATTGGCTTTACCTTCGAACACTGAAGCTTTCTTT | CASSLLALPSNTEAFF
few | - | TRBJ2-5 | TRBV5-1 | TGCGCCAGCAGCGGAGGTCTTAAAGAGACCCAGTACTTC | CASSGGLKETQYF
- | - | TRBJ2-3 | TRBV5-6 | TGTGCCAGCAGCTTTGGCCGGGGTTTGGTCACAGATACGCAGTATTTT | CASSFGRGLVTDTQYF
- | - | TRBJ2-5 | TRBV5-1 | TGCGCCAGCAGCTTGGCCGCAACTTCTATTCAAGAGACCCAGTACTTC | CASSLAATSIQETQYF
many | - | TRBJ2-1 | TRBV18 | TGTGCCAGCTCACCGTCGAGGGACCTCTACAATGAGCAGTTCTTC | CASSPSRDLYNEQFF
few | TRBD1 | TRBJ2-3 | TRBV12-3/TRBV12-4 | TGTGCCAGCAGGACAGACAGGGTATACACAGATACGCAGTATTTT | CASRTDRVYTDTQYF
- | - | TRBJ2-5 | TRBV6-1 | TGTGCCAGCCCAGGTCTGGGGAATATGGTGCAAGAGACCCAGTACTTC | CASPGLGNMVQETQYF
few | - | TRBJ1-5 | TRBV28 | TGTGCCAGCAGTTTCGCGCCGTCGAATCAGCCCCAGCATTTT | CASSFAPSNQPQHF
- | TRBD2 | TRBJ2-1 | TRBV4-3 | TGCGCCAGCAGCCAAGGCCCACTAGCGGGGGAAGGGTTCAATGAGCAGTTCTTC | CASSQGPLAGEGFNEQFF
few | TRBD1 | TRBJ1-2 | TRBV20-1 | TGCAGTGCTAGCCCCGAACAGGGGGTATACTATGGCTACACCTTC | CSASPEQGVYYGYTF
few | - | TRBJ2-2 | TRBV7-3 | TGCCCTCGGGGGGAGCTGTTTTTT | CPRGELFF
- | TRBD1 | TRBJ2-7 | TRBV6-1 | TGTGCCAGCAGCCCGACAGGGAAACTTTTCTACGAGCAGTACTTC | CASSPTGKLFYEQYF
- | - | TRBJ1-1 | TRBV7-2 | TGTGCCAGCAGCCCGGTGGTCCTGGGGTACACTGAAGCTTTCTTT | CASSPVVLGYTEAFF
- | - | TRBJ1-5 | TRBV7-2 | TGTGCCAGCAGCTTAGTGGGAGGGAGAAACAATCAGCCCCAGCATTTT | CASSLVGGRNNQPQHF
few | TRBD1 | TRBJ1-5 | TRBV20-1 | TGCAGTGCTAGAGTCCCGACAGGGCGCAATCAGCCCCAGCATTTT | CSARVPTGRNQPQHF
- | - | TRBJ2-7 | TRBV5-1 | TGCGCCAGCAGCTTGGATGCAAGCCCCAGCTACGAGCAGTACTTC | CASSLDASPSYEQYF
- | TRBD2 | TRBJ2-3 | TRBV27 | TGTGCCAGCACCCGGACTAGCGGGAATGTAGGTACGCAGTATTTT | CASTRTSGNVGTQYF
few | TRBD1 | TRBJ1-2 | TRBV5-1 | TGCGCCAGCAGCTTGAACTTATTACAGGGGAACTATGGCTACACCTTC | CASSLNLLQGNYGYTF
many | TRBD1 | TRBJ1-1 | TRBV6-5 | TGTGCCAGCAGTTACGGTGGGACAGGGAGCACTGAAGCTTTCTTT | CASSYGGTGSTEAFF
- | - | TRBJ2-3 | TRBV5-8 | TGTGCCAGCAGCCCGTGGACGGTGCTCACAGATACGCAGTATTTT | CASSPWTVLTDTQYF
- | - | TRBJ2-6 | TRBV11-2 | TGTGCCAGCAGCTTAATCTACACCGGTGGGGCCAACGTCCTGACTTTC | CASSLIYTGGANVLTF
few | - | TRBJ2-5 | TRBV27 | TGTGCCAGCAGTCGGGGCTATCCCCAAGAGACCCAGTACTTC | CASSRGYPQETQYF
few | - | TRBJ2-3 | TRBV4-3 | TGCGCCAGCAGCCAAGGGCTTTCTAGCACAGATACGCAGTATTTT | CASSQGLSSTDTQYF
many | - | TRBJ2-1 | TRBV7-2 | TGTGCCAGCAGCTTAAGACGGCTCTCCAACAATGAGCAGTTCTTC | CASSLRRLSNNEQFF
many | - | TRBJ2-3 | TRBV4-1 | TGCGCCAGCAGCCAAGATCGACGGGGAGACACAGATACGCAGTATTTT | CASSQDRRGDTDTQYF
few | - | TRBJ2-5 | TRBV4-3 | TGCGCCAGCAGCCAAGAAGGGGGAATACAAGAGACCCAGTACTTC | CASSQEGGIQETQYF